This passage covers 14 T cell receptor beta chains from one sample sequenced in a study of cytomegalovirus exposure and HLA in healthy donors. PCR was performed using 60 Vbeta and 13 Jbeta primers. The repertoire was sequenced with immunoSEQ multiplex PCR; TCRdb's copy has only in-frame clones and lacks some. The repertoire holds over 150,000 clones, with around 79% as singletons. Sequencing was carried out using PBMCs. Receptors originate from a middle-aged man in good health and CMV-seronegative.

The V and J genes are TRBV21-1 and TRBJ2-1; TRBD2 is the table's D call, not checked against the DNA. TRBV21-1 is a recognized pseudogene. The CDR3 sequence is 14 residues long. DNA for the CDR3: TGTGCCAGCAGCGACCCTTCGAGCGGCAATGAGCAGTTCTTC. Its translation: CASSDPSSGNEQFF.

J is TRBJ2-5 and V is TRBV6-5; no definite D call. Germline values: CDR1 MNHEY, CDR2 SVGAGI. This CDR3 is 13 amino acids long. V lost 3 bases and J lost 2, with 7 bases in between. The CDR3 bases are TGTGCCAGCAGTTATACACAGCAAGAGACCCAGTACTTC. This encodes CASSYTQQETQYF.

The genes are TRBV25-1 and TRBJ2-7, with 9 positions matching TRBD1. Looked up from germline, CDR1 is MGHDK and CDR2 is SYGVNS. The CDR3 runs to 14 residues. V lost 5 bases and J lost 5; bases outside the gene matches: 7. CDR3 DNA sequence: TGTGCCAGCAGTTCCGGGACAGGGTTCAACGAGCAGTACTTC. Residues: CASSSGTGFNEQYF.

The chain combines TRBV6-1 with TRBJ1-4, with TRBD1 as a possible D gene (6 bases). This CDR3 comprises 13 residues. Between the trimmed V and J ends, which lost 6 bases and 6 bases, there was a span of 11 bases. The germline V gene encodes CDR1 MNHNS and CDR2 SASEGT. CDR3: CASSAYRDEKLFF. In nucleotides, the CDR3 is TGTGCCAGCAGCGCCTACAGGGATGAAAAACTGTTTTTT.

The CDR3 sequence is CASSLRPGLAGGFYEQYF. In DNA, the CDR3 is TGTGCCAGCAGCCTTAGACCGGGACTAGCGGGAGGTTTCTACGAGCAGTACTTC. The chain carries TRBV5-4 and TRBJ2-5; TRBD2 matches at 15 bases. The DNA end is a closer match to TRBJ2-7, so the J assignment may be wrong. This CDR3 has 18 residues. CDR1 and CDR2 from the germline V gene are SGHNT and YYREEE (reference sequence).

This sequence joins TRBV6-1 and TRBJ2-4; 9 nucleotides line up with TRBD1. The V gene end was trimmed by 8 bases and the J gene end by 4 bases; junction bases not matched to a gene: 9. The germline gives CDR1 MNHNS, CDR2 SASEGT. This CDR3 comprises 15 residues. The CDR3 loop reads CASARQGGGKNIQYF. The CDR3 coding sequence is TGTGCCAGCGCCCGACAGGGGGGAGGGAAAAACATTCAGTACTTC.

The CDR3 protein is CASRLGSSGRTYEQYF. CDR3 nucleotides: TGTGCAAGTCGCTTAGGATCTAGCGGGAGGACCTACGAGCAGTACTTC. The chain recombines TRBV12-2 with TRBJ2-7; the table names TRBD2, a call not compared with the DNA. TRBV12-2 represents a pseudogene. The CDR3 sequence is 16 residues long.

This sequence joins TRBV5-1 and TRBJ2-3; 12 bases fit TRBD2. Trimming removed 1 base from V and 5 bases from J; junction bases left unmatched: 11. CDR3 length: 18 amino acids. Germline V gene data show CDR1 as SGHRS and CDR2 as YFSETQ. The CDR3 protein is CASSLRPASGRAIDTQYF. CDR3 DNA sequence: TGCGCCAGCAGCTTGAGGCCGGCTAGCGGGAGGGCAATAGATACGCAGTATTTT. Combining the CDR3 with reference TRBV5-1 and TRBJ2-3 gives the whole variable domain KAGVTQTPRYLIKTRGQQVTLSCSPISGHRSVSWYQQTPGQGLQFLFEYFSETQRNKGNFPGRFSGRQFSNSRSEMNVSTLELGDSALYLCASSLRPASGRAIDTQYFGPGTRLTVL.

The chain is built from TRBV7-2 and TRBJ2-7, with D uncertain. Germline values: CDR1 SGHTA, CDR2 FQGNSA. V lost 7 bases and J 2 bases, leaving 12 bases between the germline ends. The CDR3 totals 13 residues. The CDR3 loop is CASTARSAYEQYF. The CDR3 DNA is TGTGCCAGCACCGCCAGATCCGCCTACGAGCAGTACTTC.

This clone was recorded a few times. This sequence joins TRBV6-1 and TRBJ2-1; 12 bases match TRBD2. The CDR3 contains 18 residues. CDR1 is MNHNS, CDR2 SASEGT, per germline. V was pared by 6 bases and J by 9 bases, with 18 bases of the junction left unmatched. CDR3 in amino acids: CASRETRLAGVGIAEQFF. CDR3 DNA: TGTGCCAGCAGGGAAACGCGACTAGCGGGAGTAGGGATCGCTGAGCAGTTCTTC.

This chain joins TRBV14 and TRBJ2-3, with 13 bases lining up with TRBD2. Germline loops: CDR1 SGHDN, CDR2 FVKESK. The CDR3 consists of 17 residues. J lost 5 bases, V lost 4 bases, and 9 bases had no gene match. The CDR3 DNA sequence: TGTGCCAGCAGCCTGGGACTAGCGGGATCGAGTTTAGATACGCAGTATTTT. It yields the protein CASSLGLAGSSLDTQYF.

J is TRBJ2-1 and V is TRBV14; D remains unclear. V dropped 3 bases and J dropped 9 bases, with 9 bases sitting between them. CDR3 length: 12 amino acids. Germline CDR1 reads SGHDN; CDR2 reads FVKESK. The CDR3 is CASSHRGGEQFF. The CDR3 bases are TGTGCCAGCAGCCATCGTGGCGGTGAGCAGTTCTTC.

The rearrangement links TRBV6-1 to TRBJ2-2; D uncertain. The germline V gene encodes CDR1 MNHNS and CDR2 SASEGT. Trimming shortened V by 3 bases and J by 5 bases, and 13 bases separated the two germline ends. CDR3 length: 15 amino acids. In DNA, the CDR3 is TGTGCCAGCAGTGACCAGCGTACTCCAACCGGGGAGCTGTTTTTT. This encodes CASSDQRTPTGELFF.

The sample holds a few counts of this clone. The chain links TRBV25-1 to TRBJ2-3; the match to TRBD1 covers 7 bases. V gave up 2 bases and J gave up 1 base; unmatched junction bases: 3. CDR1 is MGHDK and CDR2 is SYGVNS in the germline V gene. This CDR3 region has 15 residues. The chain's CDR3 is CASSEQGDRTDTQYF. CDR3 coding DNA: TGTGCCAGCAGTGAACAGGGGGATCGCACAGATACGCAGTATTTT. Together with reference TRBV25-1 and TRBJ2-3, the CDR3 gives the full variable domain: EADIYQTPRYLVIGTGKKITLECSQTMGHDKMYWYQQDPGMELHLIHYSYGVNSTEKGDLSSESTVSRIRTEHFPLTLESARPSHTSQYLCASSEQGDRTDTQYFGPGTRLTVL.